This T cell receptor beta chain was documented in a study of regulatory T cells in long-lasting Graves disease. The germline gives CDR1 SGHAT, CDR2 FQNNGV. V lost 5 bases and J lost 2, with 10 bases in between. The CDR3 contains 13 residues. Time point specified: persistent/refractory GD, antithyroid drugs over 5 years with positive TRAb. Construction of the TCR library relied on RNA isolated from PBMCs. Arm-PCR of CDR3 regions and iRepertoire HTBI primers were used to build TCR beta libraries. A single record per CDR3 protein comes from TCRdb applying MiXCR to the multiplex PCR reads. The profile shows around 460,000 distinct CDR3 sequences, roughly 22% of them singletons.

This rearrangement joins TRBV11-2 to TRBJ2-7; no clear D. The sample here was peripheral blood mononuclear cells (PBMCs), taken when the disease was refractory, from a patient treated with antithyroid drugs. The sequence was obtained from a female donor with Graves disease. CDR3 coding DNA: TGTGCCAGCAGCCGGCCGGCGGCCTACGAGCAGTACTTC. Translation gives CASSRPAAYEQYF.